Presented here are 30 T cell receptor beta chains from one specimen sequenced in a study of T-cell reconstitution after alpha-beta-depleted transplantation in children. The TCRbeta library was prepared with unique molecular identifiers. TCRdb passed the PCR reads through MiXCR, listing each CDR3 protein once. Altogether 400,000 to 500,000 distinct CDR3 sequences are present, under 13% being singletons, with the ten largest covering 4.5% to 7%. This specimen consisted of PBMCs from the stem cell graft donor, obtained from the stem cell graft. The receptors were gathered from a human donor who donated a stem cell graft to a child with acute myeloid leukemia.

This clonotype was observed a handful of times. This sequence joins TRBV15 and TRBJ2-7; 7 bases map to TRBD2. This CDR3 region has 15 residues. Germline assignment: CDR1 LNHNV and CDR2 YYDKDF (reference sequence). With V trimmed by 3 bases and J by 3 bases, 8 bases remained unmatched. The CDR3 reads CATSRGGGLSYEQYF. The CDR3 DNA sequence: TGTGCCACCAGCAGGGGGGGGGGATTGAGCTACGAGCAGTACTTC.

Only a few counts were recorded for this clonotype. V gene TRBV7-9 combines with J gene TRBJ2-7; no reliable D call. Germline V gives CDR1 SEHNR, CDR2 FQNEAQ (reference sequence). The V and J ends lost 1 base and 5 bases respectively, with 6 bases between them. The CDR3 is 12 amino acids. CDR3 residues: CASSLGAHEQYF. In DNA, the CDR3 is TGTGCCAGCAGCTTAGGTGCCCACGAGCAGTACTTC.

V and J are TRBV20-1 and TRBJ2-5; 10 nucleotides match TRBD1. The CDR3 contains 14 residues. V lost 7 bases to trimming and J lost 1 base; unmatched junction nucleotides: 6. Germline V CDR1 and CDR2: DFQATT, SNEGSKA (reference sequence). CDR3 protein: CSVGTGAVQETQYF. The CDR3 DNA reads as TGCAGTGTTGGGACAGGGGCGGTCCAAGAGACCCAGTACTTC.

The V and J genes are TRBV27 and TRBJ2-1; the D gene is possibly TRBD1 (6 bases). Germline CDR1 is MNHEY and CDR2 is SMNVEV (reference sequence). The CDR3 covers 16 residues. V lost 5 bases to trimming and J lost 5 bases, with 19 bases between them. CDR3 sequence: CASSDTGTGLNNEQFF. The CDR3 DNA sequence: TGTGCCAGCAGTGACACAGGGACGGGATTGAACAATGAGCAGTTCTTC.

The chain uses TRBV20-1 and TRBJ2-2; D tentatively fits TRBD1 or TRBD2 (5 bases each). V lost 3 bases and J 7 bases, leaving 18 bases between the germline ends. CDR1 and CDR2 (germline): DFQATT, SNEGSKA (reference sequence). The CDR3 contains 15 residues. CDR3 sequence reads: CSASGTRTTGGELFF. CDR3 DNA sequence: TGCAGTGCTAGTGGGACCCGGACAACGGGCGGGGAGCTGTTTTTT.

This clonotype was detected many times. The genes are TRBV20-1 and TRBJ2-7, with D hard to call. Looked up from germline, CDR1 is DFQATT and CDR2 is SNEGSKA (reference sequence). CDR3 size: 12 residues. The germline V and J ends were trimmed by 5 bases and 0 bases, with 8 bases remaining between them. This chain's CDR3 is CSASSISYEQYF. CDR3 nucleotide sequence: TGCAGTGCTTCGAGCATCTCCTACGAGCAGTACTTC.

This clonotype was detected only a few times. The genes are TRBV20-1 and TRBJ2-7; the D gene is possibly TRBD1 (6 bases). V lost 6 bases and J lost 4, with 16 bases in between. The CDR3 length is 13 residues. CDR1 and CDR2 (germline): DFQATT, SNEGSKA (reference sequence). Here the CDR3 DNA reads TGCAGTGCCGGACGAGGGGGTAATTACGAGCAGTACTTC. Residues: CSAGRGGNYEQYF.

Notes on this clonotype: A much larger clone differs from this one at a single base, so this may be a read error. The rearrangement joins TRBV18 to TRBJ1-1, with 9 bases fitting TRBD1. CDR3 length: 16 amino acids. CDR1 and CDR2 from the germline V gene are KGHSH and LQKENI. CDR3 nucleotides: TGTGCCAGCTCACGATTACAGGGGGCTGAGAACACTCAAGCTTTCTTT. Its translation: CASSRLQGAENTQAFF. Looking up the rest from reference TRBV18 and TRBJ1-1 gives the full variable domain: NAGVMQNPRHLVRRRGQEARLRCSPMKGHSHVYWYRQLPEEGLKFMVYLQKENIIDESGMPKERFSAEFPKEGPSILRIQQVVRGDSAAYFCASSRLQGAENTQAFFGQGTRLTVV.

The chain recombines TRBV15 with TRBJ2-7; D possibly corresponds to TRBD2 (6 bases). The V gene lost 3 bases and the J gene lost 2 bases, with 11 bases spanning the gap. Germline lookup yields CDR1 LNHNV and CDR2 YYDKDF (reference sequence). CDR3 length: 14 residues. The CDR3 protein is CATSRRDSTYEQYF. The CDR3 DNA follows: TGTGCCACCAGCAGGCGGGACTCAACCTACGAGCAGTACTTC.

This clonotype showed up just a few times. The rearrangement links TRBV27 to TRBJ1-1; 11 positions agree with TRBD1. This CDR3 is 13 amino acids long. Per the germline V gene, CDR1 is MNHEY and CDR2 is SMNVEV (reference sequence). Trimming took 9 bases from V and 3 from J; bases not matched to a gene: 3. This CDR3 is CASKGQGDTEAFF. In DNA, the CDR3 is TGTGCCAGTAAGGGACAGGGGGACACTGAAGCTTTCTTT.

The rearrangement links TRBV27 to TRBJ1-6; D possibly corresponds to TRBD1 (5 bases). The ends were cut back, 6 bases at V and 7 bases at J, with 13 bases in the middle. Germline CDR1 is MNHEY and CDR2 is SMNVEV (reference sequence). CDR3 length: 14 residues. This chain's CDR3 is CASRTRALNSPLHF. DNA for the CDR3: TGTGCCAGCAGGACCAGGGCCCTAAATTCACCCCTCCACTTT.

The chain employs TRBV20-1 and TRBJ2-7, with 12 bases aligning to TRBD2. The trim removed 6 bases at V and 3 bases at J, leaving 6 bases unmatched. The CDR3 is made up of 14 amino acids. The V gene's germline CDR1 is DFQATT and CDR2 SNEGSKA (reference sequence). Here the CDR3 reads CSASQLAGGYEQYF. DNA for the CDR3: TGCAGTGCGTCCCAACTAGCGGGAGGCTACGAGCAGTACTTC.

This clonotype was observed a few times. The gene calls are TRBV12-3 or TRBV12-4 and TRBJ2-3; 8 nucleotides match TRBD1. V gave up 5 bases and J gave up 4 bases; unmatched junction bases: 11. The CDR3 totals 16 residues. The CDR3 spells CASSLNRGVKADTQYF. The CDR3 coding sequence is TGTGCCAGCAGTCTCAACAGGGGGGTTAAGGCAGATACGCAGTATTTT.

The chain has TRBV5-1 and TRBJ1-2; D is unresolved. Between the trimmed V and J ends, which lost 0 bases and 2 bases, there was a span of 11 bases. The V gene's germline CDR1 is SGHRS and CDR2 YFSETQ. The CDR3 consists of 15 residues. The CDR3 DNA sequence: TGCGCCAGCAGCTTGGCCGTGGGAGCGAACTATGGCTACACCTTC. Protein sequence: CASSLAVGANYGYTF.

This clonotype was picked up a small number of times. The J gene is TRBJ2-1, the V gene TRBV29-1; 9 bases align to TRBD2. Trimming removed 7 bases from V and 7 bases from J; junction bases left unmatched: 5. The CDR3 runs to 12 residues. Germline CDR1 SQVTM, CDR2 ANQGSEA. CDR3 DNA sequence: TGCAGCGCTGAGACTAGCGGAAATGAGCAGTTCTTC. Protein sequence: CSAETSGNEQFF.

The J gene is TRBJ2-2, the V gene TRBV12-5; D not resolved. Deletions cut 4 bases from V and 7 bases from J, with 4 bases between. The CDR3 runs 11 residues. CDR1 LGHNT and CDR2 FRNRAP come from the germline V gene. The DNA for the CDR3 is TGTGCTAGTGGTTCCCTCGGGGAGCTGTTTTTT. Its translation: CASGSLGELFF.

This rearrangement joins TRBV10-3 to TRBJ2-1; perhaps D is TRBD1 or TRBD2 (5 bases each). V was trimmed by 2 bases and J by 7 bases, leaving 21 bases between them. This CDR3 is 17 amino acids long. Germline CDR1 reads ENHRY; CDR2 reads SYGVKD. CDR3 residues: CAISEPRGLTVYNEQFF. DNA of the CDR3: TGTGCCATCAGTGAGCCACGGGGCCTGACCGTCTATAATGAGCAGTTCTTC.

This clonotype was seen a few times. The chain is built from TRBV21-1 and TRBJ2-3; no check of the table's D call, TRBD2, against the DNA was made. TRBV21-1 is listed as a pseudogene. The CDR3 is 16 residues long. The CDR3 DNA follows: TGTGCCAGCAGCAAAACCAGACTAGCGGGGTGGGATACGCAGTATTTT. This translates into CASSKTRLAGWDTQYF.

The chain is built from TRBV4-2 and TRBJ2-4; D unclear. V shed 2 bases and J shed 12 bases, with 14 bases lying between them. The germline CDR1 and CDR2 sequences are LGHNA and YNFKEQ. The CDR3 loop spans 13 amino acids. Here the CDR3 DNA reads TGTGCCAGCAGCCAACGCTCCTGGGATGGTCAGTACTTC. This gives the protein CASSQRSWDGQYF.

This clonotype was observed a handful of times. The rearrangement uses TRBV12-3 or TRBV12-4 and TRBJ1-4; 9 bases map to TRBD1. With 7 bases clipped from V and 7 bases from J, the junction kept 7 bases outside the gene matches. CDR3 length: 14 amino acids. The CDR3 region is CASTPGQGVEKLFF. CDR3 nucleotides: TGTGCCAGCACTCCGGGACAGGGAGTTGAAAAACTGTTTTTT.

CDR3 DNA: TGTGCCAGCAGCCTACCAGGGTGGGGAGAGACCCAGTACTTC. Protein product: CASSLPGWGETQYF. The V gene is TRBV7-2, the J gene TRBJ2-5; D possibly corresponds to TRBD1 (5 bases). This CDR3 has 14 residues. Germline CDR1 and CDR2: SGHTA and FQGNSA. Trimming left V 5 bases short and J 4 bases short, with 14 bases between.

The V call is TRBV4-1, the J call TRBJ2-7; perhaps TRBD1 as D (6 bases). Germline CDR1 MGHRA, CDR2 YSYEKL. Trimming took 0 bases from V and 2 from J, leaving 8 bases between them. The CDR3 spans 14 residues. The CDR3 loop reads CASSQEDSTYEQYF. CDR3 bases: TGCGCCAGCAGCCAAGAGGACAGTACCTACGAGCAGTACTTC.

The rearrangement joins TRBV20-1 to TRBJ1-4; D may be TRBD1 (6 bases). V was shortened by 1 base and J by 2 bases, with 8 bases between the two germline ends. This CDR3 is built from 14 residues. Germline V lookup: CDR1 DFQATT, CDR2 SNEGSKA (reference sequence). The CDR3 is CSARVRGTNEKLFF. The CDR3, as DNA: TGCAGTGCTAGAGTTAGGGGGACTAATGAAAAACTGTTTTTT.

Ten or more counts support this clonotype. The chain links TRBV7-2 to TRBJ1-5; 8 nucleotides agree with TRBD1. CDR1 SGHTA and CDR2 FQGNSA come from the germline V gene. The ends lost 1 base at V and 4 bases at J; junction bases unmatched: 3. CDR3 length: 15 residues. The CDR3 loop is CASSLVQGVNQPQHF. CDR3 sequence (DNA): TGTGCCAGCAGCTTAGTACAGGGGGTAAATCAGCCCCAGCATTTT.

This clonotype was observed a handful of times. This chain connects TRBV25-1 to TRBJ2-2; a possible D gene is TRBD2 (7 bases). Per the germline V gene, CDR1 is MGHDK and CDR2 is SYGVNS. This CDR3 is 15 amino acids long. Trimming pared 6 bases from V and 0 bases from J, leaving 11 bases between. This CDR3 is CASRRGGANTGELFF. DNA of the CDR3: TGTGCCAGCAGAAGGGGGGGGGCGAACACCGGGGAGCTGTTTTTT.

This clonotype occurred a few times. The chain uses TRBV20-1 and TRBJ1-1; 7 bases are a match to TRBD1. The CDR3 spans 14 residues. V was clipped by 2 bases and J by 4 bases; unmatched bases: 7. CDR1 is DFQATT and CDR2 is SNEGSKA in the germline V gene (reference sequence). The CDR3 loop is CSARLQGGGTEAFF. The CDR3 coding sequence is TGCAGTGCTAGACTTCAGGGGGGTGGCACTGAAGCTTTCTTT.

V gene TRBV18 combines with J gene TRBJ2-2; TRBD2 aligns across 8 bases. The germline gives CDR1 KGHSH, CDR2 LQKENI. The trim removed 0 bases at V and 4 bases at J, leaving 1 base unmatched. This CDR3 spans 15 amino acids. CDR3 sequence reads: CASSPPSGVTGELFF. The DNA for the CDR3 is TGTGCCAGCTCACCACCTAGCGGGGTCACCGGGGAGCTGTTTTTT.

This chain links TRBV6-6 with TRBJ2-3, with TRBD2 identical over 8 bases. After removal of 10 bases from V and 6 bases from J, the junction contained 9 bases not matched to a gene. CDR1 and CDR2 from the germline V gene are MNHNY and SVGAGI (reference sequence). This CDR3 region has 13 residues. The CDR3 loop reads CATGTRGGDTQYF. The DNA of the CDR3 is TGTGCCACCGGGACTAGAGGTGGGGATACGCAGTATTTT.

Many counts were recorded for this clonotype. The rearrangement joins TRBV7-3 to TRBJ2-3, with D possibly TRBD2 on 5 matching bases. This CDR3 spans 15 amino acids. The V end lost 5 bases, the J end lost 0 bases, and 12 bases lay between the germline ends. In germline, CDR1 is SGHTA, CDR2 FQGTGA. The CDR3 here is CASSNGLSSTDTQYF. CDR3 coding DNA: TGTGCCAGCAGCAACGGACTCTCTAGCACAGATACGCAGTATTTT.

This clonotype came up a few times. The chain recombines TRBV4-1 with TRBJ2-1, with 11 bases lining up with TRBD2. V gave up 4 bases and J gave up 5 bases; unmatched junction bases: 13. The CDR3 runs 18 residues. Germline V lookup: CDR1 MGHRA, CDR2 YSYEKL. This chain's CDR3 is CASSPSPTLAGGHNEQFF. The DNA of the CDR3 is TGCGCCAGCAGCCCCTCCCCCACCCTAGCGGGGGGACACAATGAGCAGTTCTTC.